This passage covers 20 T cell receptor beta chains from one sample sequenced in a study of CD8 T cells in ankylosing spondylitis (dated by TCRdb to the late 2010s). Library generation was performed with 5' RACE. TCRdb names Illumina HiSeq 2500 as the instrument used. TCRdb passed the public sequencing reads through fastp at Q25 and MiXCR, retaining productive beta sequences. Identical CDR3 protein sequences are pooled into one entry, listed with their most common genes and DNA. Across this sample there are about 160,000 distinct CDR3 sequences, with 15% to 20% seen only once. Around 7.6% of the sample is in the top ten clones. Material for sequencing was blood, either unsorted or a sorted T cell fraction (not recorded which). All receptors come from a male donor with ankylosing spondylitis or in good health (not recorded which).

This clonotype was detected only a few times. CDR3 sequence: CASSLRSSGSVDNEQFF. CDR3 DNA: TGCGCCAGCAGCTTGAGATCGAGCGGGAGTGTGGACAATGAGCAGTTCTTC. The chain carries TRBV5-1 and TRBJ2-1; 8 nucleotides line up with TRBD2. The CDR3 runs to 17 residues. With V trimmed by 1 base and J by 5 bases, 11 bases remained unmatched. Germline loops: CDR1 SGHRS, CDR2 YFSETQ.

This clonotype was found many times. In DNA form, the CDR3 reads TGCGCCAGCATCGGTGGACAAGCTAACACCGGGGAGCTGTTTTTT. Its protein is CASIGGQANTGELFF. The chain links TRBV5-1 to TRBJ2-2, with D possibly being TRBD1 (5 bases). The CDR3 has 15 amino acids. Looked up from germline, CDR1 is SGHRS and CDR2 is YFSETQ. Trimming cost V 6 bases and J 2 bases, with 14 bases left between them.

In its sample, this clonotype was seen a few times. The V gene is TRBV27, the J gene TRBJ2-4, with D perhaps matching TRBD1 (7 bases). V lost 4 bases and J 1 base, leaving 11 bases between the germline ends. This CDR3 has 15 amino acids. Per the germline V gene, CDR1 is MNHEY and CDR2 is SMNVEV (reference sequence). DNA for the CDR3: TGTGCCAGCAGTTCCCCAGGGGGGGCCAAAAACATTCAGTACTTC. Amino acid sequence: CASSSPGGAKNIQYF.

This clonotype was counted only a few times. V and J are TRBV12-3 or TRBV12-4 and TRBJ2-3; 10 nucleotides line up with TRBD2. The CDR3 is 16 amino acids. The J segment lost 2 bases and the V segment lost 7 bases, leaving 9 bases of the junction unmatched. CDR3 sequence reads: CASKSTSGEDTDTQYF. The CDR3 coding sequence is TGTGCCAGCAAATCAACTAGCGGGGAAGACACAGATACGCAGTATTTT.

This clonotype was found many times. This chain's CDR3 is CATSDARAVGTQYF. In DNA, the CDR3 is TGTGCCACCAGTGATGCCCGGGCGGTTGGTACGCAGTATTTT. The J gene is TRBJ2-3, the V gene TRBV24-1; D ambiguous. Germline V CDR1 and CDR2: KGHDR, SFDVKD. The V end was cut by 3 bases, the J end by 8 bases, with 14 bases between. This CDR3 is built from 14 residues.

This clonotype was observed at least ten times. V is TRBV29-1 and J is TRBJ2-7; D unclear. This CDR3 has 15 amino acids. Germline lookup yields CDR1 SQVTM and CDR2 ANQGSEA. The V gene lost 0 bases and the J gene lost 5 bases, with 17 bases spanning the gap. The DNA of the CDR3 is TGCAGCGTTGAAGATCCGAGATTGTCCCCCAACGAGCAGTACTTC. This encodes CSVEDPRLSPNEQYF.

This clonotype was recorded many times. The V call is TRBV20-1, the J call TRBJ1-2, with TRBD1 as a possible D gene (6 bases). This CDR3 comprises 13 residues. Looked up from germline, CDR1 is DFQATT and CDR2 is SNEGSKA (reference sequence). V was pared by 3 bases and J by 4 bases, with 12 bases between. CDR3 protein: CSARSGGSYGYTF. Here the CDR3 DNA reads TGCAGTGCTAGGTCGGGGGGCAGCTATGGCTACACCTTC.

The V call is TRBV29-1, the J call TRBJ2-7; no clear D gene. The CDR3 runs 12 residues. From germline, CDR1 is SQVTM and CDR2 ANQGSEA. Trimming took off 0 bases at V and 0 bases at J, with 3 bases between the two ends. The CDR3 spells CSVEESSYEQYF. CDR3 coding DNA: TGCAGCGTTGAAGAGAGCTCCTACGAGCAGTACTTC.

The rearrangement joins TRBV28 to TRBJ1-1, with D maybe TRBD1 (6 bases). This CDR3 region has 15 residues. Germline V CDR1 and CDR2: MDHEN, SYDVKM. Trimming cost V 2 bases and J 5 bases, with 15 bases left between them. CDR3 sequence: CASSLGRGVGTEAFF. In nucleotides, the CDR3 is TGTGCCAGCAGTTTAGGCAGGGGAGTTGGGACTGAAGCTTTCTTT.

On this clonotype itself: One base away lies a much larger clone, so this may be a sequencing read error. The CDR3 nucleotides read TGCAGCCTCTTGGACTCCCTAAAGGATGCGCAGTATTTT. It specifies CSLLDSLKDAQYF. The rearrangement links TRBV20-1 to TRBJ2-3; tentatively, D is TRBD2 (5 bases). Germline V gene data show CDR1 as DFQATT and CDR2 as SNEGSKA (reference sequence). The CDR3 spans 13 residues.

In its sample, this clonotype was seen a few times. V gene TRBV15 combines with J gene TRBJ2-7; tentatively, D is TRBD1 or TRBD2 (5 bases each). Trimming pared 1 base from V and 1 base from J, leaving 14 bases between. Germline V gives CDR1 LNHNV, CDR2 YYDKDF (reference sequence). This CDR3 region has 16 residues. The CDR3 DNA reads TGTGCCACCAGCAGAGGGGGGTCTGCGGGTTCCTACGAGCAGTACTTC. It encodes CATSRGGSAGSYEQYF. The entire variable domain, with the rest obtained from reference TRBV15 and TRBJ2-7, is as follows: DAMVIQNPRYQVTQFGKPVTLSCSQTLNHNVMYWYQQKSSQAPKLLFHYYDKDFNNEADTPDNFQSRRPNTSFCFLDIRSPGLGDTAMYLCATSRGGSAGSYEQYFGPGTRLTVT.

This clonotype was found many times. V and J are TRBV5-1 and TRBJ2-3; no firm D call. Per germline, CDR1 SGHRS and CDR2 YFSETQ. Trimming took 0 bases from V and 3 from J, leaving 8 bases between them. The length of the CDR3 is 14 residues. For the CDR3, the DNA is TGCGCCAGCAGCTTGGGGGATGGGACAGATACGCAGTATTTT. It codes for CASSLGDGTDTQYF.

The CDR3: CASSQGRGGGNQPQHF. CDR3 DNA sequence: TGTGCCAGCAGCCAAGGGAGGGGAGGGGGCAATCAGCCCCAGCATTTT. J is TRBJ1-5 and V is TRBV4-2; weak D call: TRBD1 (5 bases). V was trimmed by 1 base and J by 2 bases, leaving 12 bases between them. Germline CDR1 is LGHNA and CDR2 is YNFKEQ. The CDR3 runs to 16 residues.

This clonotype appeared many times. The chain employs TRBV10-3 and TRBJ1-6; D call uncertain. Germline assignment: CDR1 ENHRY and CDR2 SYGVKD. The length of the CDR3 is 16 residues. V lost 0 bases, J lost 6 bases, and 12 bases lay in between. The CDR3 loop is CAISESRTGSNSPLHF. The CDR3 nucleotides read TGTGCCATCAGTGAGTCCAGGACTGGGAGTAATTCACCCCTCCACTTT.

This clonotype occurred many times. The chain carries TRBV5-1 and TRBJ2-2; unclear D gene. The V and J ends lost 3 bases and 7 bases respectively, with 10 bases between them. The CDR3 spans 13 residues. Germline CDR1 and CDR2: SGHRS and YFSETQ. The CDR3 here is CASSSNSGGELFF. The DNA of the CDR3 is TGCGCCAGCAGCTCGAATTCAGGCGGGGAGCTGTTTTTT. The variable domain in full, with the rest retrieved from reference TRBV5-1 and TRBJ2-2, is KAGVTQTPRYLIKTRGQQVTLSCSPISGHRSVSWYQQTPGQGLQFLFEYFSETQRNKGNFPGRFSGRQFSNSRSEMNVSTLELGDSALYLCASSSNSGGELFFGEGSRLTVL.

This clonotype was detected ten times or more. This chain links TRBV10-3 with TRBJ2-3; tentatively, D is TRBD2 (6 bases). Germline V gives CDR1 ENHRY, CDR2 SYGVKD. This CDR3 comprises 16 residues. V lost 6 bases and J lost 2, with 18 bases in between. The chain's CDR3 is CAISAGTEPSTDTQYF. CDR3 in DNA: TGTGCCATCAGCGCGGGGACGGAGCCTTCCACAGATACGCAGTATTTT.

On this clonotype itself: The junction shows a germline mismatch at one end, possibly a read error. The chain employs TRBV7-3 and TRBJ2-3; TRBD2 agrees at 7 bases. CDR1 is SGHTA, CDR2 FQGTGA, per germline. This CDR3 has 14 amino acids. The CDR3 coding sequence is TGTGCCAGCAGCCCGACGACTAGCAGAGATACGCAGTATTTT. Protein: CASSPTTSRDTQYF. The whole variable domain, filled in from reference TRBV7-3 and TRBJ2-3, reads GAGVSQTPSNKVTEKGKYVELRCDPISGHTALYWYRQSLGQGPEFLIYFQGTGAADDSGLPNDRFFAVRPEGSVSTLKIQRTERGDSAVYLCASSPTTSRDTQYFGPGTRLTVL.

This clonotype has only a few counts. The chain has TRBV2 and TRBJ2-1, with unresolved D. Per the germline V gene, CDR1 is SNHLY and CDR2 is FYNNEI. This CDR3 comprises 15 residues. Deletions cut 6 bases from V and 3 bases from J, with 15 bases between. The CDR3 DNA reads as TGTGCCAGCAGGGGGAACTACTTGAACTACAATGAGCAGTTCTTC. This sequence encodes CASRGNYLNYNEQFF.

This clonotype has just a few counts. This sequence joins TRBV29-1 and TRBJ2-1; tentatively, D is TRBD2 (6 bases). V was clipped by 6 bases and J by 0 bases, with 12 bases between them. This CDR3 is built from 14 residues. Germline loops: CDR1 SQVTM, CDR2 ANQGSEA. CDR3 sequence reads: CSVRDWSSYNEQFF. The CDR3 region has the DNA TGCAGCGTACGGGACTGGAGCTCCTACAATGAGCAGTTCTTC.

This clonotype came up many times. The chain joins TRBV7-2 to TRBJ2-7; 8 nucleotides match TRBD2. J was trimmed by 2 bases and V by 6 bases; bases with no gene match: 9. CDR1 is SGHTA, CDR2 FQGNSA, per germline. The CDR3 loop spans 15 amino acids. CDR3 loop: CASRTQLAAPYEQYF. The CDR3 region has the DNA TGTGCCAGCAGGACGCAACTAGCGGCCCCCTACGAGCAGTACTTC.